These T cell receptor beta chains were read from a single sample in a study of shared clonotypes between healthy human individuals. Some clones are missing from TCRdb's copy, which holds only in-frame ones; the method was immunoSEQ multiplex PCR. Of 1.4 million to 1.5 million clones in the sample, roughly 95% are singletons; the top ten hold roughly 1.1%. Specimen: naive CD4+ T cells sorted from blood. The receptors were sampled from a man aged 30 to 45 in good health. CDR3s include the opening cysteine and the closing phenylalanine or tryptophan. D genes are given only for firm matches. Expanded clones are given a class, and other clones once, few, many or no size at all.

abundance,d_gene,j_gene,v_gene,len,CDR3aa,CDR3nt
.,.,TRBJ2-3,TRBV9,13,CASSVVARATQYF,TGTGCCAGCAGCGTAGTTGCGAGGGCTACGCAGTATTTT
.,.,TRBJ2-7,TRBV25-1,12,CASSEQGYEQYF,TGTGCCAGCAGTGAACAGGGCTACGAGCAGTACTTC
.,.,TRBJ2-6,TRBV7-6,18,CASSLSWRDSSGANVLTF,TGTGCCAGCAGCTTAAGTTGGAGGGACAGCTCTGGGGCCAACGTCCTGACTTTC
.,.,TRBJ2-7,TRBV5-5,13,CASSLAYFYEQYF,TGTGCCAGCAGCTTGGCTTACTTCTACGAGCAGTACTTC
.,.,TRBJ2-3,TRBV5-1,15,CASSLAGTVLDTQYF,TGCGCCAGCAGCTTGGCTGGGACGGTTCTAGATACGCAGTATTTT
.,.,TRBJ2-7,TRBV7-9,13,CASSPRTSYEQYF,TGTGCCAGCAGCCCCAGAACCTCATACGAGCAGTACTTC
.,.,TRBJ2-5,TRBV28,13,CASSSSHRKTQYF,TGTGCCAGCAGTTCCAGCCATCGAAAGACCCAGTACTTC
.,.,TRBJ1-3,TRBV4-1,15,CASSQAQVSGNTIYF,TGCGCCAGCAGCCAAGCACAGGTTTCTGGAAACACCATATATTTT
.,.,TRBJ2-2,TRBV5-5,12,CASSLGAGELFF,TGTGCCAGCAGCTTAGGAGCCGGGGAGCTGTTTTTT
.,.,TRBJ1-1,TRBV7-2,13,CASSSAAGTEAFF,TGTGCCAGCAGCTCAGCAGCGGGCACTGAAGCTTTCTTT
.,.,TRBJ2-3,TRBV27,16,CASSSPRGSLTDTQYF,TGTGCCAGCAGCTCCCCTCGGGGCAGCCTCACAGATACGCAGTATTTT
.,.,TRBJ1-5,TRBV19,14,CASSLLATNQPQHF,TGTGCCAGTAGTTTACTTGCTACCAATCAGCCCCAGCATTTT
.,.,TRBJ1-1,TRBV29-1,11,CSVVGGTIAFF,TGCAGCGTTGTTGGTGGGACTATTGCTTTCTTT
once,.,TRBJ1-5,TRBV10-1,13,CASSDGGERPQHF,TGCGCCAGCAGTGATGGTGGGGAGAGGCCCCAGCATTTT
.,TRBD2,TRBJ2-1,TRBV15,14,CATSRGRGGNEQFF,TGTGCCACCAGCAGAGGTAGGGGAGGGAATGAGCAGTTCTTC
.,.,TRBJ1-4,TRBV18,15,CASSPPRGPSEKLFF,TGTGCCAGCTCACCACCTCGGGGTCCGAGTGAAAAACTGTTTTTT
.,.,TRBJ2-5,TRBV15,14,CATSRDLKKETQYF,TGTGCCACCAGCAGAGATTTGAAGAAAGAGACCCAGTACTTC
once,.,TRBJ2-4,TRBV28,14,CASRPDLAKNIQYF,TGTGCCAGCAGACCGGACTTAGCCAAAAACATTCAGTACTTC
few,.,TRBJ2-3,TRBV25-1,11,CASSGLATQYF,TGTGCCAGCAGTGGCCTAGCTACGCAGTATTTT
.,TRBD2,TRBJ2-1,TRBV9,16,CASSASGRAKYNEQFF,TGTGCCAGCAGCGCTAGCGGGAGGGCCAAGTACAATGAGCAGTTCTTC
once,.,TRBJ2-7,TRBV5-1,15,CASSLVGGRAYEQYF,TGCGCCAGCAGTTTAGTCGGGGGCAGGGCCTACGAGCAGTACTTC
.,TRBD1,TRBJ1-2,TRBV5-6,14,CASSKTGVPSGYTF,TGTGCCAGCAGCAAGACAGGGGTCCCCTCTGGCTACACCTTC
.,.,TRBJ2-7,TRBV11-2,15,CASSSRESWRYEQYF,TGTGCCAGCAGTTCCAGGGAGTCCTGGCGCTACGAGCAGTACTTC
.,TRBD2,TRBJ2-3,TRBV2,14,CASRSGRRTDTQYF,TGTGCCAGCCGTAGCGGGAGGAGGACAGATACGCAGTATTTT
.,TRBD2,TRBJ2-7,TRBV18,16,CASSRGLAGVDDEQYF,TGTGCCAGCTCACGGGGACTAGCGGGAGTCGACGACGAGCAGTACTTC
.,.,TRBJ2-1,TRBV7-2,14,CASSPVSGRNEQFF,TGTGCCAGCAGCCCAGTATCAGGCCGCAATGAGCAGTTCTTC
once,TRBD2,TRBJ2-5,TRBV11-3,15,CASSFTSGTQETQYF,TGTGCCAGCAGCTTCACTAGCGGGACCCAAGAGACCCAGTACTTC
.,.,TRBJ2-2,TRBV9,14,CASSVVSSAGELFF,TGTGCCAGCAGCGTAGTTTCTAGTGCCGGGGAGCTGTTTTTT
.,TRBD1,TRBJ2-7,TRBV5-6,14,CASILTGGAYEQYF,TGTGCCAGCATCTTGACAGGGGGTGCCTACGAGCAGTACTTC
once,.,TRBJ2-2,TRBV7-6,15,CASSLALAATGELFF,TGTGCCAGCAGCTTAGCCCTAGCTGCCACCGGGGAGCTGTTTTTT
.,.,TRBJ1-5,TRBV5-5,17,CASSLQFRVRGNQPQHF,TGTGCCAGCAGCTTGCAATTTCGGGTAAGGGGCAATCAGCCCCAGCATTTT
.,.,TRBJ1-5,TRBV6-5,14,CASSYSHSNQPQHF,TGTGCCAGCAGTTACTCCCATAGCAATCAGCCCCAGCATTTT
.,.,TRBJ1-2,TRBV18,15,CASSPANRLLYGYTF,TGTGCCAGCTCACCGGCCAACAGGCTTCTCTATGGCTACACCTTC
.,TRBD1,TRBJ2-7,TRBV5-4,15,CASSLGGTDLYEQYF,TGTGCCAGCAGCTTGGGGGGGACAGATCTCTACGAGCAGTACTTC
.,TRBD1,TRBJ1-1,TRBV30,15,CAWSPRNRGNTEAFF,TGTGCCTGGAGTCCTAGGAACAGGGGGAACACTGAAGCTTTCTTT
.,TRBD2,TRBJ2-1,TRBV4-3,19,CASSQDGGTSGRWGNEQFF,TGCGCCAGCAGCCAAGATGGAGGGACTAGCGGGAGGTGGGGCAATGAGCAGTTCTTC
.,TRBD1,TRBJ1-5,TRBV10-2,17,CASSESGGQRGDQPQHF,TGCGCCAGCAGTGAGTCGGGGGGACAGAGGGGAGATCAGCCCCAGCATTTT
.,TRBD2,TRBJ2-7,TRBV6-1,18,CASSEGELSGGISYEQYF,TGTGCCAGCAGTGAAGGGGAACTAAGCGGGGGAATCTCCTACGAGCAGTACTTC
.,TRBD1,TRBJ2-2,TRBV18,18,CASSPYTGPGQVTGELFF,TGTGCCAGCTCACCATATACAGGACCGGGACAGGTCACCGGGGAGCTGTTTTTT
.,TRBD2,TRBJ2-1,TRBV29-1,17,CSVPKTSGRAIRDEQFF,TGCAGCGTTCCCAAGACTAGCGGGAGGGCTATAAGGGATGAGCAGTTCTTC
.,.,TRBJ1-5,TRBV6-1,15,CASSLEQYSNQPQHF,TGTGCCAGCAGTTTAGAACAGTATAGCAATCAGCCCCAGCATTTT
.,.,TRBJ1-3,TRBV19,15,CASRLGRGSGNTIYF,TGTGCCAGTAGGCTGGGACGCGGCTCTGGAAACACCATATATTTT
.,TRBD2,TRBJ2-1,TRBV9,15,CASSETSLLYNEQFF,TGTGCCAGCAGCGAGACTAGCCTCTTATACAATGAGCAGTTCTTC
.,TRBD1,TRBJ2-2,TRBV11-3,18,CASSRRDRGYPGTGELFF,TGTGCCAGCAGCCGCCGGGACAGGGGTTATCCGGGCACCGGGGAGCTGTTTTTT
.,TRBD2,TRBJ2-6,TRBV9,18,CASSVVGGRLSGANVLTF,TGTGCCAGCAGCGTAGTCGGCGGGAGGTTATCTGGGGCCAACGTCCTGACTTTC
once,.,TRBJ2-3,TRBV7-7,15,CASSLADGPTDTQYF,TGTGCCAGCAGCTTAGCGGACGGCCCCACAGATACGCAGTATTTT